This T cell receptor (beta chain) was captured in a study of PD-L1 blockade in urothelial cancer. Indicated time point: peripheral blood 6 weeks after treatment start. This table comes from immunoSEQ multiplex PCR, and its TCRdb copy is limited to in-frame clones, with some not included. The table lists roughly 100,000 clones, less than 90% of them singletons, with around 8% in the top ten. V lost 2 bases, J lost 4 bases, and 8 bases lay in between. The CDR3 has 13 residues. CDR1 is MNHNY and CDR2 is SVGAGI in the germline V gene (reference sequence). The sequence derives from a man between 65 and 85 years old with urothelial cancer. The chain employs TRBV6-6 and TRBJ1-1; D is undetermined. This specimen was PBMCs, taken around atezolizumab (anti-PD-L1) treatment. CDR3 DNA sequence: TGTGCCAGCAGTTACACGGCGGGCACTGAAGCTTTCTTT. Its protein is CASSYTAGTEAFF.